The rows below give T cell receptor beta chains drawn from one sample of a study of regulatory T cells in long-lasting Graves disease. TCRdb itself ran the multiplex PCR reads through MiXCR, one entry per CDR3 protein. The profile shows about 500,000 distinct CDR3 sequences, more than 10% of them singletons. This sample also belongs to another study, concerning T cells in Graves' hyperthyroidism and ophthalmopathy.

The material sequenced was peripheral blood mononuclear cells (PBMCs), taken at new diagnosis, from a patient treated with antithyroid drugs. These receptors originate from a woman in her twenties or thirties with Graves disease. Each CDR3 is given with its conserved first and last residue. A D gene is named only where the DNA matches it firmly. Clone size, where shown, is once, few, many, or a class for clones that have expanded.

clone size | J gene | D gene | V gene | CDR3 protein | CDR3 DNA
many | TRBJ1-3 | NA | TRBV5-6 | CASSSVGDGGNTIYF | TGTGCCAGCAGCAGCGTCGGGGACGGTGGAAACACCATATATTTT
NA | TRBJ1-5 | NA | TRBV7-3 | CASSSDLPQPQHF | TGTGCCAGCAGCTCCGACCTCCCTCAGCCCCAGCATTTT
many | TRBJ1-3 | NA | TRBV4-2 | CASSQDGVLRSGNTIYF | TGTGCCAGCAGCCAAGATGGGGTTCTTCGCTCTGGAAACACCATATATTTT
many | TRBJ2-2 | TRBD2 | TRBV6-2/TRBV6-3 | CASSYVRPALGGGSNTGELFF | TGTGCCAGCAGTTATGTCCGGCCTGCTCTAGGCGGGGGATCGAACACCGGGGAGCTGTTTTTT
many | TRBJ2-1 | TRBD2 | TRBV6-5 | CASSYETSGNSYNEQFF | TGTGCCAGCAGTTACGAGACTAGCGGGAACTCCTACAATGAGCAGTTCTTC
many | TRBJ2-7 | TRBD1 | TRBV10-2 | CATQGAEEQYF | TGCGCCACCCAGGGGGCGGAAGAGCAGTACTTC
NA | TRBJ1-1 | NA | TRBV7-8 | CASSLGGADTEAFF | TGTGCCAGCAGCTTAGGTGGGGCGGATACTGAAGCTTTCTTT
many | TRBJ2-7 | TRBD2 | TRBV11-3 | CASSPGGLAGGEQYF | TGTGCCAGCAGCCCAGGGGGACTAGCGGGAGGAGAGCAGTACTTC
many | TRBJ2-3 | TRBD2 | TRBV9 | CASSVSSGGDRPTDTQYF | TGTGCCAGCAGCGTCTCGTCCGGGGGGGACCGTCCCACAGATACGCAGTATTTT
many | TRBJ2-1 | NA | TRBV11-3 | CASSYLVGSYNEQFF | TGTGCCAGCAGCTACCTAGTCGGGAGCTACAATGAGCAGTTCTTC
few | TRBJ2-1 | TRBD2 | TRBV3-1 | CASSRGLAGHNEQFF | TGTGCCAGCAGCAGAGGACTAGCGGGACACAATGAGCAGTTCTTC